This T cell receptor beta chain was found in a study of T cell responses to AZD1222 COVID-19 vaccine. Findings and limits, study-wide: Elevations in Spike-specific TCR breadth and depth followed administration of two AZD1222 doses. Clonal diversity was possibly underestimated, and white British individuals and females predominated among donors. AZD1222 recipients seropositive at baseline numbered only 6 or 7.

The assay was immunoSEQ multiplex PCR, and TCRdb's table has in-frame clones only and misses some. The sample carries 110,000 or so clones, approximately 90% recorded once. The V gene's germline CDR1 is LNHDA and CDR2 SQIVND (reference sequence). The CDR3 covers 15 residues. Germline trimming cut 6 bases from V and 3 bases from J; bases unmatched to any gene: 5. Concerning this clone: Its antigen remains unidentified.

The chain employs TRBV19 and TRBJ1-5, with 10 bases fitting TRBD1. The source was peripheral blood, collected on day 0 of AZD1222 vaccination. The receptor was isolated from an adult in good health. The CDR3 DNA reads TGTGCCAGTAGCGGACAGGGGGGGTTCAATCAGCCCCAGCATTTT. Translated, it gives CASSGQGGFNQPQHF. The entire variable domain, with the rest obtained from reference TRBV19 and TRBJ1-5, is as follows: DGGITQSPKYLFRKEGQNVTLSCEQNLNHDAMYWYRQDPGQGLRLIYYSQIVNDFQKGDIAEGYSVSREKKESFPLTVTSAQKNPTAFYLCASSGQGGFNQPQHFGDGTRLSIL.